These T cell receptor beta chains were read from a single sample in a study of T-cell reconstitution after alpha-beta-depleted transplantation in children. TCRdb itself ran the PCR reads through MiXCR, one entry per CDR3 protein. The data hold 700,000 to 950,000 distinct CDR3 sequences, with less than 20% observed a single time. The material was PBMCs, mostly from graft donor cells, obtained 360 days after TCRalphabeta/CD19-depleted stem cell transplant. The receptors shown here come from a male patient aged 5 to 17 who had a stem cell transplant for acute lymphoblastic leukemia, so the T cells may come from the graft donor. The CDR3 runs from the conserved cysteine through the conserved F or W. Clone size is shown for a subset of rows, as once, few, many or a class of expanded clone.

J | V | size | CDR3
TRBJ2-4 | TRBV24-1 | few | CATSDGGGVKNIQYF
TRBJ2-7 | TRBV12-3/TRBV12-4 | - | CASSLRGTGYYEQYF
TRBJ2-1 | TRBV5-1 | few | CASSPRAGSYNEQFF
TRBJ1-2 | TRBV4-1 | many | CASSQDQARRGGYTF
TRBJ2-5 | TRBV12-5 | - | CASGLGTSGEQETQYF
TRBJ2-6 | TRBV20-1 | few | CSARDGGSGANVLTF
TRBJ2-1 | TRBV7-9 | few | CASSLGSSAHRGSEQFF
TRBJ2-1 | TRBV29-1 | few | CSVEFNSYNEQFF
TRBJ2-1 | TRBV27 | few | CASMVLGRAWDEQFF
TRBJ2-7 | TRBV11-1 | - | CASSTTFRDSFSFYEQYF
TRBJ1-6 | TRBV7-8 | - | CASSLGSSGTGGNNSPLHF
TRBJ2-7 | TRBV29-1 | many | CSVDSGSYEQYF
TRBJ2-2 | TRBV5-1 | - | CASSLGSSGRPGELFF
TRBJ2-7 | TRBV27 | - | CASSWGGELSYEQYF
TRBJ1-6 | TRBV25-1 | few | CASREQGFNSPLHF
TRBJ2-1 | TRBV5-1 | few | CASSLSGGAYGEQFF
TRBJ2-5 | TRBV18 | - | CASSRTQGEKTQYF
TRBJ2-5 | TRBV18 | - | CASSPLSGRAPLQETQYF
TRBJ2-3 | TRBV24-1 | - | CATSDLPPSGGVSTDTQYF
TRBJ2-6 | TRBV5-1 | - | CASGRETGRNSGANVLTF
TRBJ2-2 | TRBV18 | - | CASSPQSGRTGELFF
TRBJ2-5 | TRBV11-2 | - | CASSTAWGQGTARGTQYF
TRBJ2-7 | TRBV4-1 | - | CASSQPPGLAGEGQYF
TRBJ2-2 | TRBV20-1 | few | CSARPPPGGGPGELFF
TRBJ1-2 | TRBV14 | many | CASSSYNYGYTF
TRBJ1-2 | TRBV2 | - | CASGSGTGGYTF
TRBJ2-7 | TRBV25-1 | - | CASSEAPGRASYEQYF
TRBJ2-1 | TRBV5-1 | - | CASSPGLVPRSEQFF
TRBJ2-1 | TRBV2 | - | CASPSSGGSYNEQFF